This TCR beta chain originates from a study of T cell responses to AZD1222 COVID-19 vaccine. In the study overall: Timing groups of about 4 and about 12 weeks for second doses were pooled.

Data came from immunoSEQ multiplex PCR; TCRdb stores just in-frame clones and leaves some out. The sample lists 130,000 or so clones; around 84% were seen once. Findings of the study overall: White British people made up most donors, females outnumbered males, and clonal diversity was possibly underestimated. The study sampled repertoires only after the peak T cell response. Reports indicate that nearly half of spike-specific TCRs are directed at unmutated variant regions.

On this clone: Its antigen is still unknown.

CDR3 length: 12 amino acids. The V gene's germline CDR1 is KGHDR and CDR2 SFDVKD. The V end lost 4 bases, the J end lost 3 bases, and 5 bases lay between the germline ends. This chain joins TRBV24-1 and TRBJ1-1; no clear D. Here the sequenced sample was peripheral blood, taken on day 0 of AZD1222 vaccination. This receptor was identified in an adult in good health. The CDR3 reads CATSERYTEAFF. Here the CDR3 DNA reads TGTGCCACCAGTGAACGATACACTGAAGCTTTCTTT.